This TCR beta chain emerged from a study of blood T cell repertoires in COVID-19. On the study more broadly: There were acute and convalescent COVID-19 samples, and they came from the United States, Italy and Spain. PBMCs, B-cell-depleted T cells, or T cells were the source of the cDNA or gDNA that made up the material.

Notes on this clone: Other nucleotide sequences in the sample specify the same CDR3.

The ends lost 9 bases at V and 6 bases at J; junction bases unmatched: 1. The CDR3 extends over 11 amino acids. In germline, CDR1 is LGHDT, CDR2 YNNKEL (reference sequence). As originally analysed: Scientists estimated how many nucleated cells there were by amplifying reference gene primers. Data came from immunoSEQ multiplex PCR; TCRdb stores just in-frame clones and leaves some out. V and J calls and clone size are given by that table; D and trimming were obtained from the DNA. The repertoire holds 80,000 to 95,000 clones, roughly 88% seen once, with roughly 30% in the top ten. The chain has TRBV3-1 (or the pseudogene TRBV3-2) and TRBJ2-2; 7 bases match TRBD2. Sequencing was done on a sample of peripheral blood. The clonotype originates from a woman aged 80 or older with active or convalescent COVID-19. The DNA of the CDR3 is TGTGCCAGTGGGGGGGCCGGGGAGCTGTTTTTT. Translating gives CASGGAGELFF.